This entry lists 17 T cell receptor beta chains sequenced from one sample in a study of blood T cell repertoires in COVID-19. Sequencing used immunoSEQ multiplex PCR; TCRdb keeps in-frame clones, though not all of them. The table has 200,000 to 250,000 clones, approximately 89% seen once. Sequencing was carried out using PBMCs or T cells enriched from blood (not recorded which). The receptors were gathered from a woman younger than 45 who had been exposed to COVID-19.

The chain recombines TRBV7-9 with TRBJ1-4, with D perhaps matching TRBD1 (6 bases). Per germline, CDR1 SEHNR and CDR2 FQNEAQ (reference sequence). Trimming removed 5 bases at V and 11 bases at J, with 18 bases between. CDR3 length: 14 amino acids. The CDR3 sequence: CASSEGHHKGKLFF. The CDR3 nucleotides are TGTGCCAGCAGCGAGGGACACCACAAGGGGAAACTGTTTTTT. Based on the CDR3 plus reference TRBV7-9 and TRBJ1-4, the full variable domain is DTGVSQNPRHKITKRGQNVTFRCDPISEHNRLYWYRQTLGQGPEFLTYFQNEAQLEKSRLLSDRFSAERPKGSFSTLEIQRTEQGDSAMYLCASSEGHHKGKLFFGSGTQLSVL.

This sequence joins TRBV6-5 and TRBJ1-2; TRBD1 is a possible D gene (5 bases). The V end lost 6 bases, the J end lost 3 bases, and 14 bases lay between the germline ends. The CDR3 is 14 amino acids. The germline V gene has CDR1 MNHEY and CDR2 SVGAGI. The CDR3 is CASRKTQQDYGYTF. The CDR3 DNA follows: TGTGCCAGCAGAAAGACCCAACAGGACTATGGCTACACCTTC.

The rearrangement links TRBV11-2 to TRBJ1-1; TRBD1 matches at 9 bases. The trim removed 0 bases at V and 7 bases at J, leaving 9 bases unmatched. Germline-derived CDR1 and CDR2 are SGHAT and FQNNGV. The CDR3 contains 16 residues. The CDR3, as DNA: TGTGCCAGCAGCTTAGAGGGTACAGGGGGCTTTAGTGAAGCTTTCTTT. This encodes CASSLEGTGGFSEAFF.

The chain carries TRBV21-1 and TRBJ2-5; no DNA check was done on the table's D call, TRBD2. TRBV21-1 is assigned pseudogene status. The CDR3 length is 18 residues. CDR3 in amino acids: CASSPGRVAGGRQETQYF. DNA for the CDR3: TGTGCCAGCAGCCCCGGGAGGGTAGCGGGAGGACGCCAAGAGACCCAGTACTTC.

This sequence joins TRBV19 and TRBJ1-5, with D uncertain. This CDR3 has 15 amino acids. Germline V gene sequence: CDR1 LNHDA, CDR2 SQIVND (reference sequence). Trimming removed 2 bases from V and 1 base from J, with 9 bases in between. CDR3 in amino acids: CASSINDGSNQPQHF. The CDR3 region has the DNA TGTGCCAGTAGTATAAACGACGGGAGCAATCAGCCCCAGCATTTT. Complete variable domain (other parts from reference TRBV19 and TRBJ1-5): DGGITQSPKYLFRKEGQNVTLSCEQNLNHDAMYWYRQDPGQGLRLIYYSQIVNDFQKGDIAEGYSVSREKKESFPLTVTSAQKNPTAFYLCASSINDGSNQPQHFGDGTRLSIL.

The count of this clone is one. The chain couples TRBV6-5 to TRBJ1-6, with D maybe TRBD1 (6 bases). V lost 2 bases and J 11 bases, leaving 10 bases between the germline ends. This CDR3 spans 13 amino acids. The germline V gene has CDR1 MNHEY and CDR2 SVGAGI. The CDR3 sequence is CASSYGGATPLHF. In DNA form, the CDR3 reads TGTGCCAGCAGTTACGGGGGCGCGACACCCCTCCACTTT.

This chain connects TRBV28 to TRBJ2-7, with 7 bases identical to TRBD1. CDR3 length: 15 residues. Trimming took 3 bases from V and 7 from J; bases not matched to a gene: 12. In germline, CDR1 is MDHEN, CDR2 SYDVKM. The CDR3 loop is CASSLVQGVGREQYF. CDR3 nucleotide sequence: TGTGCCAGCAGTTTGGTCCAGGGGGTTGGACGGGAGCAGTACTTC.

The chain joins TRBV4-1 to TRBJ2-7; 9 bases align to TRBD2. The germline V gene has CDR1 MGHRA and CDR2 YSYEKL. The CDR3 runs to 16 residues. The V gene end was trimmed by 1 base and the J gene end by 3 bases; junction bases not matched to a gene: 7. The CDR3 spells CASSQVSGTSHYEQYF. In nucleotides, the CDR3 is TGCGCCAGCAGCCAAGTTTCCGGGACTAGCCACTACGAGCAGTACTTC.

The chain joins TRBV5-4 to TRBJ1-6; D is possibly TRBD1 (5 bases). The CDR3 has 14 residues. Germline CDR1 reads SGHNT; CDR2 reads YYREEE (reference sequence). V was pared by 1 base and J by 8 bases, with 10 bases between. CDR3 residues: CASSLQGGDSPLHF. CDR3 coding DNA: TGTGCCAGCAGCTTGCAGGGCGGGGATTCACCCCTCCACTTT.

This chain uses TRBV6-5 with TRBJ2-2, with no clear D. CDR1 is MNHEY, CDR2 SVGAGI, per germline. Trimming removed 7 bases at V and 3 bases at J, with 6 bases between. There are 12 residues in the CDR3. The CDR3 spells CASTQYTGELFF. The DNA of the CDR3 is TGTGCCAGCACACAATACACCGGGGAGCTGTTTTTT.

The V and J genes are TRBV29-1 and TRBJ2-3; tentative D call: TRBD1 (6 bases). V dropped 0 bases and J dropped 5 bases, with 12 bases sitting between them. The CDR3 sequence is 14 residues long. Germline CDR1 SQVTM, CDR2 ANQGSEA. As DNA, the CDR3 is TGCAGCGTTGAAGAGGGGGCTAAGGGAGATACGCAGTATTTT. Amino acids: CSVEEGAKGDTQYF.

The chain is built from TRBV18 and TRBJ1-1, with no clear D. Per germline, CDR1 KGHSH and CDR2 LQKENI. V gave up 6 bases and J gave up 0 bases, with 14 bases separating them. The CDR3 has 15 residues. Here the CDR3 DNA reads TGTGCCAGCTCCCGAGGAAAGTTCATGAACACTGAAGCTTTCTTT. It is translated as CASSRGKFMNTEAFF. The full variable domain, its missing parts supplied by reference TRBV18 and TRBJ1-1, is NAGVMQNPRHLVRRRGQEARLRCSPMKGHSHVYWYRQLPEEGLKFMVYLQKENIIDESGMPKERFSAEFPKEGPSILRIQQVVRGDSAAYFCASSRGKFMNTEAFFGQGTRLTVV.

The CDR3 bases are TGCGCCAGCAGCCAACAGGTGATGAACACTGAAGCTTTCTTT. Its translation is CASSQQVMNTEAFF. The chain is built from TRBV4-1 and TRBJ1-1, with no clear D. The V gene's germline CDR1 is MGHRA and CDR2 YSYEKL. The CDR3 is made up of 14 amino acids. The germline V and J ends were trimmed by 2 bases and 0 bases, with 7 bases remaining between them.

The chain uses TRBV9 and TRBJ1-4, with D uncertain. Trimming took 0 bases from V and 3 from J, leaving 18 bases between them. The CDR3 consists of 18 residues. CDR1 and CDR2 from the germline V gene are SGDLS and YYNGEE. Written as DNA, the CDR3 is TGTGCCAGCAGCGTAGAAGGAGGGAGTAAAGCGGCTAATGAAAAACTGTTTTTT. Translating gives CASSVEGGSKAANEKLFF.

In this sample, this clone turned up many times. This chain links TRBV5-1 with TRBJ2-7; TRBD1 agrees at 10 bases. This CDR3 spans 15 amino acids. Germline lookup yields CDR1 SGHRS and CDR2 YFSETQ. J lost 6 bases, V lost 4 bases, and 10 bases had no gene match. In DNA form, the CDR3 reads TGCGCCAGCAGCGCTAGTACCGGGACAGGGGCCGAGCAGTACTTC. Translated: CASSASTGTGAEQYF.

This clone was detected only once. This CDR3 reads CASTSGASTDTQYF. Written as DNA, the CDR3 is TGCGCCAGTACTAGCGGGGCCTCCACAGATACGCAGTATTTT. This chain links TRBV5-1 with TRBJ2-3; 10 bases match TRBD2. After removal of 8 bases from V and 2 bases from J, the junction contained 5 bases not matched to a gene. Germline CDR1 is SGHRS and CDR2 is YFSETQ. This CDR3 is 14 amino acids long. Using reference TRBV5-1 and TRBJ2-3 for the parts outside the CDR3, the full variable domain is KAGVTQTPRYLIKTRGQQVTLSCSPISGHRSVSWYQQTPGQGLQFLFEYFSETQRNKGNFPGRFSGRQFSNSRSEMNVSTLELGDSALYLCASTSGASTDTQYFGPGTRLTVL.

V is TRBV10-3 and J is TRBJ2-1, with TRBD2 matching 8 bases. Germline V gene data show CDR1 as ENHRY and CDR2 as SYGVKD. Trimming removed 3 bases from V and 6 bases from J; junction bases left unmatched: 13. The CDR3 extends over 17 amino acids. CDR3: CAISETSGRGFTNEQFF. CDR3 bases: TGTGCCATCAGTGAAACAAGCGGGAGAGGGTTTACCAATGAGCAGTTCTTC.